This T cell receptor beta chain was identified in a study of blood T cell repertoires in COVID-19. Turning to the study itself: The samples span acute and convalescent COVID-19 from the United States, Italy and Spain. T cells, B-cell-depleted T cells, or PBMCs supplied cDNA or gDNA.

Using immunoSEQ multiplex PCR, the repertoire was profiled, and TCRdb retains in-frame clones only, with some absent. This table has about 160,000 clones, around 84% appearing once. Sequencing used peripheral blood. The TCR originated in an elderly woman with acute or convalescent COVID-19.

The chain's CDR3 is CASSWLAGASPYNEQFF. CDR3 DNA: TGTGCCAGCAGTTGGCTAGCGGGAGCCAGTCCTTACAATGAGCAGTTCTTC. The gene calls are TRBV27 and TRBJ2-1, with 10 bases fitting TRBD2. Germline V gene sequence: CDR1 MNHEY, CDR2 SMNVEV (reference sequence). The V gene end was trimmed by 4 bases and the J gene end by 4 bases; junction bases not matched to a gene: 10. The CDR3 has 17 residues.